This TCR beta chain was retrieved from a study of T-cell reconstitution after alpha-beta-depleted transplantation in children. Study-wide results and caveats: It was reported that alpha-beta T cells came from several hundred expanded graft clones (about two months after transplant). Diversity and T-cell counts at one year after transplant derived mostly from new T cells.

Per germline, CDR1 SGHRS and CDR2 YFSETQ. The CDR3 sequence is 13 residues long. V was cut by 7 bases and J by 3 bases, with 13 bases left in between. This clonotype showed up just a few times. Antigen: not known. The library targeted TCRbeta and was prepared with unique molecular identifiers. Each CDR3 protein gets one entry after TCRdb re-called the PCR reads with MiXCR. The table has under 100,000 distinct CDR3 sequences, around 15% seen once. The starting material was PBMCs, mostly from graft donor cells, obtained 180 days after TCRalphabeta/CD19-depleted stem cell transplant. This chain joins TRBV5-1 and TRBJ1-1; D unresolved. This clonotype was sampled from a male patient aged 2 to 9 who had a stem cell transplant for acute lymphoblastic leukemia, so the T cells may come from the graft donor. The CDR3 spells CASHGQEDTEAFF. CDR3 bases: TGCGCCAGCCACGGGCAGGAAGACACTGAAGCTTTCTTT.